The rows below give T cell receptor beta chains drawn from one sample of a study of blood T cell repertoires in COVID-19. Sequencing was performed with immunoSEQ multiplex PCR; in TCRdb, only in-frame clones are kept and a portion is missing. This sample carries a few hundred thousand clones, around nine tenths of them seen once, and the ten largest clones take about 10%. Sequencing input: PBMCs or T cells enriched from blood (not recorded which). The receptors were sampled from a woman between 50 and 59 years old who had recovered from COVID-19. CDR3s include the opening cysteine and the closing phenylalanine or tryptophan. D genes are given only for firm matches. The size of a clone is reported for some rows only, either as once, few or many, or as a class for expanded clones.

CDR3 length,D gene,clone size,V gene,J gene,CDR3 protein,CDR3 DNA
15,TRBD1,NA,TRBV7-2,TRBJ2-5,CASSYATGGAETQYF,TGTGCCAGCAGCTACGCGACAGGGGGCGCGGAGACCCAGTACTTC
17,NA,NA,TRBV18,TRBJ2-7,CASSPTGGTTNAYEQYF,TGTGCCAGCTCACCCACCGGCGGCACAACTAACGCGTACGAGCAGTACTTC
14,NA,NA,TRBV28,TRBJ1-5,CASSLEDSNQPQHF,TGTGCCAGCAGTTTGGAGGACAGCAATCAGCCCCAGCATTTT
13,NA,once,TRBV10-3,TRBJ1-2,CAIRDSTNYGYTF,TGTGCCATCAGGGACAGTACTAACTATGGCTACACCTTC
14,TRBD1,NA,TRBV18,TRBJ1-5,CASSLDRGGQPQHF,TGTGCCAGCTCACTCGACAGGGGAGGTCAGCCCCAGCATTTT
12,NA,NA,TRBV6-6,TRBJ1-2,CASSSPDYGYTF,TGTGCCAGCAGTTCACCAGACTATGGCTACACCTTC
14,NA,many,TRBV2,TRBJ1-2,CASGSTGSYGGYTF,TGTGCCAGCGGCTCAACAGGGTCGTATGGTGGCTACACCTTC
12,NA,few,TRBV30,TRBJ1-3,CAWTGFGNTIYF,TGTGCCTGGACGGGATTTGGAAACACCATATATTTT
12,NA,NA,TRBV4-1,TRBJ1-3,CASSQSRNTIYF,TGCGCCAGCAGCCAATCCCGGAACACCATATATTTT
17,NA,NA,TRBV11-2,TRBJ1-4,CASSLDRGGTVNEKLFF,TGTGCCAGCAGCTTAGATCGGGGGGGGACGGTTAATGAAAAACTGTTTTTT
14,TRBD1,NA,TRBV7-9,TRBJ2-5,CASSLVLTGGRQYF,TGTGCCAGCAGCTTAGTATTAACAGGGGGGCGCCAGTACTTC
15,NA,NA,TRBV28,TRBJ2-2,CASSPMGGYTGELFF,TGTGCCAGCAGCCCAATGGGGGGTTACACCGGGGAGCTGTTTTTT
15,NA,NA,TRBV6-2/TRBV6-3,TRBJ2-7,CASSHPRDTNYEQYF,TGTGCCAGCAGTCATCCCCGGGACACCAACTACGAGCAGTACTTC
14,NA,NA,TRBV10-3,TRBJ1-2,CAIRDTSLDYGYTF,TGTGCCATCAGGGACACGTCGTTGGATTATGGCTACACCTTC
14,NA,NA,TRBV11-2,TRBJ2-2,CASSLVGNTGELFF,TGTGCCAGCAGCTTAGTCGGTAACACCGGGGAGCTGTTTTTT
13,NA,NA,TRBV19,TRBJ1-3,CASLSSSGNTIYF,TGTGCCAGTCTTTCTAGCTCTGGAAACACCATATATTTT
14,NA,NA,TRBV19,TRBJ1-5,CASTGDAGGQPQHF,TGTGCCAGTACTGGGGACGCGGGGGGTCAGCCCCAGCATTTT
16,TRBD1,NA,TRBV19,TRBJ1-2,CASPRVTGGENYGYTF,TGTGCCAGTCCGCGAGTCACAGGGGGAGAGAACTATGGCTACACCTTC
16,NA,NA,TRBV19,TRBJ1-4,CASSRFRDTDYEKLFF,TGTGCCAGTTCGCGTTTCCGGGACACGGATTATGAAAAACTGTTTTTT
13,TRBD1,NA,TRBV3-1/TRBV3-2,TRBJ1-2,CASSPGGTYSYTF,TGTGCCAGCTCTCCAGGGGGCACGTATAGCTACACCTTC
15,NA,few,TRBV7-2,TRBJ1-5,CASSPSPTGNQPQHF,TGTGCCAGCAGTCCAAGCCCCACAGGGAATCAGCCCCAGCATTTT
13,NA,NA,TRBV29-1,TRBJ1-2,CSVEDNARDGYTF,TGCAGCGTTGAGGACAACGCAAGAGACGGCTACACCTTC
15,NA,NA,TRBV5-6,TRBJ2-2,CASSIGALAAGELFF,TGTGCCAGCAGCATAGGGGCACTAGCAGCCGGGGAGCTGTTTTTT
13,NA,NA,TRBV6-6,TRBJ2-7,CASSAGLRYEQYF,TGTGCCAGCAGTGCCGGACTAAGGTACGAGCAGTACTTC
15,NA,NA,TRBV28,TRBJ2-2,CASSFESGYTGELFF,TGTGCCAGCAGTTTCGAGTCAGGGTATACCGGGGAGCTGTTTTTT
15,NA,NA,TRBV4-1,TRBJ1-6,CASSREGGRNSPLHF,TGCGCCAGCAGCCGCGAGGGAGGGCGGAACTCACCCCTCCACTTT
14,NA,once,TRBV2,TRBJ1-5,CASSEFTASKSQHF,TGTGCCAGCAGTGAATTTACAGCCTCGAAGAGCCAGCATTTT
13,TRBD1,NA,TRBV18,TRBJ1-5,CASSEQGDQPQHF,TGTGCCAGCTCAGAACAGGGGGATCAGCCCCAGCATTTT
12,NA,NA,TRBV30,TRBJ1-1,CAWSVRVTEAFF,TGTGCCTGGAGTGTTCGAGTCACTGAAGCTTTCTTT
16,NA,NA,TRBV3-1/TRBV3-2,TRBJ1-4,CASSQDPGATNEKLFF,TGTGCCAGCAGCCAAGATCCAGGGGCGACTAATGAAAAACTGTTTTTT
17,NA,NA,TRBV3-1/TRBV3-2,TRBJ2-7,CASSQEAGSGASYEQYF,TGTGCCAGCAGCCAAGAGGCGGGCTCCGGCGCATCTTACGAGCAGTACTTC
13,NA,NA,TRBV28,TRBJ2-5,CAAANEVQETQYF,TGTGCCGCAGCCAACGAGGTACAAGAGACCCAGTACTTC
15,NA,NA,TRBV7-9,TRBJ1-1,CASSSLGGSNTEAFF,TGTGCCAGCAGCTCCCTCGGGGGGTCGAACACTGAAGCTTTCTTT
13,NA,NA,TRBV27,TRBJ2-7,CASSLFTQTEQYF,TGTGCCAGCAGTTTATTTACTCAAACCGAGCAGTACTTC
13,NA,NA,TRBV5-1,TRBJ1-2,CASSLGRGQTKTF,TGCGCCAGCAGCTTGGGCAGGGGCCAAACAAAAACCTTC